This T cell receptor (beta chain) was sequenced during a study of spatial heterogeneity in lung cancer. This clonotype appeared many times. As to time point: blood at routine non-recurrence follow-up after resection. This CDR3 is 15 amino acids long. Trimming cost V 4 bases and J 4 bases; bases outside gene matches: 7. CDR1 and CDR2 (germline): SQVTM, ANQGSEA. TCRdb reprocessed the 5' RACE reads via MiXCR and lists one record per CDR3 protein. The profile shows over 40,000 distinct CDR3 sequences, about 10% of them singletons. The rearrangement joins TRBV29-1 to TRBJ2-2, with TRBD2 identical over 9 bases. This receptor was identified in a male donor with early-stage non-small cell lung cancer. Specimen: PBMCs, collected at follow-up. CDR3 residues: CSVVGGLATTGELFF. The CDR3 DNA sequence: TGCAGCGTTGTGGGGGGACTAGCAACCACCGGGGAGCTGTTTTTT.